A single sample gave rise to the 19 T cell receptor beta chains below, sequenced in a study of blood T cell repertoires in COVID-19. Sequencing was performed with immunoSEQ multiplex PCR; in TCRdb, only in-frame clones are kept and a portion is missing. The sample lists under 250,000 clones; 88% were seen once. Sequenced: peripheral blood. These receptors all come from a woman aged 25 to 39 with COVID-19, enrolled during active disease.

The chain joins TRBV21-1 to TRBJ2-1; whether TRBD1, the table's D call, matches the DNA was not checked. TRBV21-1 is a pseudogene segment. The CDR3 has 10 amino acids. CDR3 DNA sequence: TGTGCCAGCAGCAAATTGGCGACAGTCTTC. This sequence encodes CASSKLATVF.

This chain links TRBV14 with TRBJ2-5; 9 bases are shared with TRBD2. Germline CDR1 SGHDN, CDR2 FVKESK. Trimming took 5 bases from V and 2 from J; bases not matched to a gene: 9. This CDR3 is built from 16 residues. The CDR3 DNA is TGTGCCAGCAGCTCTTTCCGCGGGAGGGTTCAAGAGACCCAGTACTTC. As protein: CASSSFRGRVQETQYF.

The rearrangement joins TRBV6-5 to TRBJ1-5; a possible D gene is TRBD1 (5 bases). Germline V CDR1 and CDR2: MNHEY, SVGAGI. V was shortened by 6 bases and J by 2 bases, with 11 bases between the two germline ends. The length of the CDR3 is 14 residues. DNA for the CDR3: TGTGCCAGCAGACCTCCGGGGGGCAATCAGCCCCAGCATTTT. Translation: CASRPPGGNQPQHF.

The chain uses TRBV4-3 and TRBJ1-6, with D possibly being TRBD1 (5 bases). V lost 1 base, J lost 0 bases, and 7 bases lay in between. CDR1 is LGHNA, CDR2 YSLEER, per germline. The length of the CDR3 is 16 residues. This CDR3 is CASSQGGHSYNSPLHF. The CDR3 coding sequence is TGCGCCAGCAGCCAAGGGGGCCACTCCTATAATTCACCCCTCCACTTT.

This clone showed up just a few times. This specimen includes other DNA sequences encoding the same CDR3. CDR3 DNA: TGTGCCAGCAGCTTAGCTGAGGGGGCCACTGAAGCTTTCTTT. Protein sequence: CASSLAEGATEAFF. The chain links TRBV7-2 to TRBJ1-1, with 7 bases fitting TRBD1. Unmatched junction bases numbered 2, after V lost 0 bases and J lost 4 bases. Germline V gives CDR1 SGHTA, CDR2 FQGNSA. The CDR3 contains 14 residues.

On this clone: The same CDR3 also results from other DNA sequences found in this sample. This chain uses TRBV7-9 with TRBJ2-7, with a tentative D call TRBD2 (5 bases). Germline V gives CDR1 SEHNR, CDR2 FQNEAQ (reference sequence). V lost 0 bases and J 6 bases, leaving 6 bases between the germline ends. The CDR3 loop spans 12 amino acids. The CDR3 coding sequence is TGTGCCAGCAGCTTAGCACGGGGCGAGCAGTACGTC. This gives the protein CASSLARGEQYV.

The V gene is TRBV28, the J gene TRBJ1-6; D may be TRBD1 (6 bases). Germline CDR1 MDHEN, CDR2 SYDVKM. Trimming stripped 5 bases from V and 10 bases from J, with 18 bases between. The CDR3 contains 15 residues. The CDR3 loop is CASSNRRGLGSPLHF. The CDR3 region has the DNA TGTGCCAGCAGTAACCGCAGGGGATTAGGGTCACCCCTCCACTTT. The full variable domain, its missing parts supplied by reference TRBV28 and TRBJ1-6, is DVKVTQSSRYLVKRTGEKVFLECVQDMDHENMFWYRQDPGLGLRLIYFSYDVKMKEKGDIPEGYSVSREKKERFSLILESASTNQTSMYLCASSNRRGLGSPLHFGNGTRLTVT.

The V gene is TRBV19, the J gene TRBJ1-1; TRBD1 agrees at 7 bases. Germline lookup yields CDR1 LNHDA and CDR2 SQIVND (reference sequence). The CDR3 spans 13 residues. Germline trimming cut 11 bases from V and 3 bases from J; bases unmatched to any gene: 9. In DNA form, the CDR3 reads TGTGCCTTAGGGGCCAGGGGGGACACTGAAGCTTTCTTT. This gives the protein CALGARGDTEAFF.

The genes are TRBV6-2 or TRBV6-3 and TRBJ2-7; 8 positions agree with TRBD1. In germline, CDR1 is MNHEY, CDR2 SVGEGT. Germline trimming cut 6 bases from V and 2 bases from J; bases unmatched to any gene: 9. The CDR3 runs 15 residues. As DNA, the CDR3 is TGTGCCAGCAGCCCCGTCGACAGGGGCGCCTACGAGCAGTACTTC. Its protein product is CASSPVDRGAYEQYF.

The CDR3 sequence is CASSLAGTGGIQETQYF. For the CDR3, the DNA is TGTGCCAGCAGCCTCGCGGGGACAGGGGGAATCCAAGAGACCCAGTACTTC. The V gene is TRBV7-8, the J gene TRBJ2-5, with 11 bases lining up with TRBD1. Per the germline V gene, CDR1 is SGHVS and CDR2 is FQNEAQ. The CDR3 has 17 amino acids. The junction had 9 bases not matched to a gene; V was cut back by 5 bases and J by 1 base.

This clone has ten or more counts. J is TRBJ1-5 and V is TRBV2, with 11 bases that match TRBD1. The CDR3 is 15 residues long. Unmatched junction bases numbered 4, after V lost 3 bases and J lost 6 bases. Germline V gene lookup returns CDR1 SNHLY and CDR2 FYNNEI. The DNA of the CDR3 is TGTGCCAGCAGTGATCCGGGACAGGGGGGTCAGCCCCAGCATTTT. Translated, it gives CASSDPGQGGQPQHF.

This clone was observed once. The rearrangement links TRBV5-6 to TRBJ2-1; a weak D match, TRBD1 (6 bases). CDR1 is SGHDT and CDR2 is YYEEEE in the germline V gene. Between the trimmed V and J ends, which lost 4 bases and 1 base, there was a span of 15 bases. The CDR3 length is 16 residues. Written as DNA, the CDR3 is TGTGCCAGCAGCATAACAGGGTTAGGGTCCTACAATGAGCAGTTCTTC. Its protein is CASSITGLGSYNEQFF.

This clone was seen only a few times. The chain combines TRBV4-1 with TRBJ2-1; TRBD1 matches 7 bases. The CDR3 extends over 17 amino acids. Germline CDR1 MGHRA, CDR2 YSYEKL. Trimming removed 2 bases from V and 4 bases from J; junction bases left unmatched: 11. The CDR3 region has the DNA TGCGCCAGCAGCCAAATCGGCCAGGGACAGCCGTACAATGAGCAGTTCTTC. The encoded protein is CASSQIGQGQPYNEQFF.

The chain recombines TRBV7-8 with TRBJ1-4; D is unclear. This CDR3 has 15 residues. In germline, CDR1 is SGHVS, CDR2 FQNEAQ. The V gene lost 5 bases and the J gene lost 4 bases, with 14 bases spanning the gap. DNA for the CDR3: TGTGCCAGCAGCCCCCTCAGACTGAATAATGAAAAACTGTTTTTT. Translating it yields CASSPLRLNNEKLFF.

This clone was counted only a few times. The chain combines TRBV4-3 with TRBJ2-2, with D unresolved. V was cut by 2 bases and J by 1 base, with 8 bases left in between. Germline lookup yields CDR1 LGHNA and CDR2 YSLEER. This CDR3 spans 15 amino acids. In DNA, the CDR3 is TGCGCCAGCAGCCAAAAGTCAGGGAACACCGGGGAGCTGTTTTTT. As protein: CASSQKSGNTGELFF.

The V gene is TRBV4-3, the J gene TRBJ1-4; D gene ambiguous. The germline CDR1 and CDR2 sequences are LGHNA and YSLEER. CDR3 length equals 16 residues. The V gene lost 0 bases and the J gene lost 8 bases, with 16 bases spanning the gap. The CDR3 is CASSQDWALGEEKLFF. Here the CDR3 DNA reads TGCGCCAGCAGCCAAGATTGGGCCCTCGGGGAAGAAAAACTGTTTTTT.

As regards this clone: Mismatch with germline at one junction end may stem from a read error. The chain has TRBV7-2 and TRBJ1-6; TRBD1 matches at 7 bases. The CDR3 is 12 amino acids. In germline, CDR1 is SGHTA, CDR2 FQGNSA. The CDR3 sequence is CCTGDPNSPLHF. The CDR3 bases are TGCTGTACAGGGGACCCTAATTCACCCCTCCACTTT.

The rearrangement joins TRBV4-2 to TRBJ1-2; tentatively, D is TRBD1 (6 bases). Germline V CDR1 and CDR2: LGHNA, YNFKEQ. The CDR3 is 16 amino acids. Trimming left V 0 bases short and J 5 bases short, with 16 bases between. CDR3 protein: CASSQDPRTATYGYTF. The CDR3 coding sequence is TGTGCCAGCAGCCAAGATCCCCGGACAGCCACATATGGCTACACCTTC.

The chain carries TRBV6-5 and TRBJ2-7; D gene ambiguous. V was clipped by 2 bases and J by 6 bases, with 11 bases between them. CDR1 and CDR2 from the germline V gene are MNHEY and SVGAGI. The CDR3 loop spans 13 amino acids. In DNA, the CDR3 is TGTGCCAGCAGTTACACCCTAGGTCGCGAGCAGTACTTC. Protein: CASSYTLGREQYF.